The source of this TCR beta chain is a study of T cell responses to AZD1222 COVID-19 vaccine. Study-level findings and limits: AZD1222 recipients seropositive at baseline numbered only six or seven.

Profiled with immunoSEQ multiplex PCR; TCRdb holds only in-frame clones, not every one. The repertoire holds about 92,000 clones, with 86% as singletons. With respect to this clone: Antigen unknown.

CDR1 is SGHTA, CDR2 FQGNSA, per germline. After removal of 4 bases from V and 2 bases from J, the junction contained 2 bases not matched to a gene. This CDR3 has 16 amino acids. The genes are TRBV7-2 and TRBJ2-7; TRBD2 matches at 16 bases. The source was peripheral blood, collected on day 0 of AZD1222 vaccination. The source of this sequence is an adult in good health. This chain's CDR3 is CASSSGLAGGAYEQYF. In nucleotides, the CDR3 is TGTGCCAGCAGCTCGGGACTAGCGGGAGGGGCCTACGAGCAGTACTTC.